The rows below give T cell receptor beta chains drawn from one sample of a study of CD4+ T cells in melanoma. Repertoires were generated with immunoSEQ multiplex PCR, while TCRdb's copy carries only in-frame clones and drops some. The top ten hold around a fifth of the sample, which has about 10,000 clones, roughly 78% seen once. The sample consisted of cells from a culture (not recorded whether cultured in vitro). All receptors come from a human donor with melanoma. The CDR3 runs from the conserved cysteine through the conserved F or W. D genes are given only for firm matches. Clone sizes are given selectively: once, few, many, or a class where the clone is expanded.

abundance: .; d_gene: TRBD1; len: 14; v_gene: TRBV6-5; j_gene: TRBJ1-5; CDR3aa: CASSLGQGNQPQHF; CDR3nt: TGTGCCAGCAGCTTAGGACAGGGCAATCAGCCCCAGCATTTT
abundance: .; d_gene: .; len: 13; v_gene: TRBV30; j_gene: TRBJ2-7; CDR3aa: CAWSSGAQGEQYF; CDR3nt: TGTGCCTGGAGTTCCGGGGCCCAGGGCGAGCAGTACTTC
abundance: .; d_gene: TRBD2; len: 15; v_gene: TRBV19; j_gene: TRBJ2-3; CDR3aa: CASRPLAGNTDTQYF; CDR3nt: TGTGCCAGTCGTCCTCTAGCGGGGAACACAGATACGCAGTATTTT
abundance: .; d_gene: TRBD1; len: 13; v_gene: TRBV9; j_gene: TRBJ1-2; CDR3aa: CASADRENYGYTF; CDR3nt: TGTGCCAGCGCGGACAGGGAAAACTATGGCTACACCTTC
abundance: .; d_gene: .; len: 16; v_gene: TRBV18; j_gene: TRBJ1-2; CDR3aa: CASSPPGRQDNYGYTF; CDR3nt: TGTGCCAGCTCACCACCGGGGCGCCAGGATAACTATGGCTACACCTTC
abundance: .; d_gene: TRBD1; len: 18; v_gene: TRBV7-9; j_gene: TRBJ1-3; CDR3aa: CASSRPGQAQTERNTIYF; CDR3nt: TGTGCCAGCAGCCGCCCGGGACAGGCACAGACCGAACGAAACACCATATATTTT
abundance: .; d_gene: .; len: 14; v_gene: TRBV6-5; j_gene: TRBJ1-1; CDR3aa: CASSYTGGVEEAFF; CDR3nt: TGTGCCAGCAGTTACACGGGGGGGGTAGAAGAAGCTTTCTTT
abundance: few; d_gene: .; len: 14; v_gene: TRBV30; j_gene: TRBJ2-3; CDR3aa: CAWKGQGSADTQYF; CDR3nt: TGTGCCTGGAAGGGCCAGGGATCAGCAGATACGCAGTATTTT
abundance: few; d_gene: .; len: 16; v_gene: TRBV12-5; j_gene: TRBJ2-7; CDR3aa: CASGFFSPQLSYEQYF; CDR3nt: TGTGCTAGTGGTTTCTTTTCTCCACAGTTGTCCTACGAGCAGTACTTC
abundance: .; d_gene: TRBD2; len: 12; v_gene: TRBV6-6; j_gene: TRBJ2-3; CDR3aa: CASRLAGSTQYF; CDR3nt: TGTGCCAGCCGACTAGCGGGGTCTACGCAGTATTTT
abundance: .; d_gene: .; len: 14; v_gene: TRBV30; j_gene: TRBJ2-7; CDR3aa: CAWSWAPSTYEQYF; CDR3nt: TGTGCCTGGAGTTGGGCACCTTCAACCTACGAGCAGTACTTC
abundance: medium-sized; d_gene: TRBD1; len: 16; v_gene: TRBV10-1; j_gene: TRBJ2-1; CDR3aa: CASSRGQGVSYNEQFF; CDR3nt: TGCGCCAGCAGTAGGGGACAGGGGGTCTCCTACAATGAGCAGTTCTTC
abundance: .; d_gene: .; len: 13; v_gene: TRBV19; j_gene: TRBJ1-5; CDR3aa: CASSSQGWQPQHF; CDR3nt: TGTGCCAGTAGTAGCCAGGGTTGGCAGCCCCAGCATTTT
abundance: .; d_gene: TRBD1; len: 13; v_gene: TRBV29-1; j_gene: TRBJ1-2; CDR3aa: CSVGQASNYGYTF; CDR3nt: TGCAGCGTGGGACAGGCGTCTAACTATGGCTACACCTTC
abundance: .; d_gene: .; len: 16; v_gene: TRBV5-1; j_gene: TRBJ2-5; CDR3aa: CASNPSGWGAAETQYF; CDR3nt: TGCGCCAGCAACCCTTCCGGTTGGGGGGCGGCGGAGACCCAGTACTTC
abundance: few; d_gene: .; len: 17; v_gene: TRBV18; j_gene: TRBJ1-5; CDR3aa: CASSQFDPDRSNQPQHF; CDR3nt: TGTGCCAGCTCACAGTTTGATCCGGACAGAAGCAATCAGCCCCAGCATTTT
abundance: .; d_gene: .; len: 16; v_gene: TRBV3-1/TRBV3-2; j_gene: TRBJ2-2; CDR3aa: CASSPKTKSNTGELFF; CDR3nt: TGTGCCAGCAGCCCCAAGACAAAATCTAACACCGGGGAGCTGTTTTTT
abundance: few; d_gene: .; len: 11; v_gene: TRBV10-3; j_gene: TRBJ2-3; CDR3aa: CAISERDTQYF; CDR3nt: TGTGCCATCAGTGAGCGGGATACGCAGTATTTT